These T cell receptor beta chains were read from a single sample in a study of shared clonotypes between healthy human individuals. This table comes from immunoSEQ multiplex PCR, and its TCRdb copy is limited to in-frame clones, with some not included. The sample includes about 2.2 million clones, 93% of them seen just once. Sequences were obtained from naive CD8+ T cells from PBMCs. These receptor sequences come from a man in his late teens or twenties in good health. Some clones in this sample may be carry-over from other donors' samples. The CDR3 runs from the conserved cysteine through the conserved F or W. D genes are given only for firm matches. Part of the rows lack a size; the others show once, few, many or a class for expanded clones.

TRBV6-1,-,once,TRBJ1-4,CASSDPGAVGEKLFF,TGTGCCAGCAGTGACCCAGGGGCCGTTGGTGAAAAACTGTTTTTT
TRBV5-4,-,few,TRBJ1-1,CAHGQGSTEAFF,TGTGCTCACGGGCAGGGGAGCACTGAAGCTTTCTTT
TRBV7-9,-,-,TRBJ1-2,CASSGRGHYGYTF,TGTGCCAGCAGTGGGCGGGGGCACTATGGCTACACCTTC
TRBV19,TRBD1,-,TRBJ1-5,CASWTGEAYSNQPQHF,TGTGCCAGCTGGACAGGCGAAGCATATAGCAATCAGCCCCAGCATTTT
TRBV11-2,TRBD2,-,TRBJ2-3,CASSFLAGRTDTQYF,TGTGCCAGCAGCTTTCTAGCGGGGCGCACAGATACGCAGTATTTT
TRBV29-1,-,-,TRBJ2-7,CSVATGRNEQYF,TGCAGCGTTGCGACAGGTAGAAACGAGCAGTACTTC
TRBV4-3,-,once,TRBJ2-5,CASSQVQGGTQYF,TGCGCCAGCAGCCAGGTCCAAGGGGGGACCCAGTACTTC
TRBV5-1,TRBD1,-,TRBJ2-3,CASSLEGQGMVSNTQYF,TGCGCCAGCAGCTTGGAGGGACAGGGAATGGTATCGAATACGCAGTATTTT
TRBV28,TRBD1,-,TRBJ1-2,CASSFGSGQGPYGYTF,TGTGCCAGCAGTTTTGGATCGGGACAGGGTCCCTATGGCTACACCTTC
TRBV5-1,-,-,TRBJ1-5,CASSLAPADSNQPQHF,TGCGCCAGCAGCTTGGCCCCGGCAGATAGCAATCAGCCCCAGCATTTT
TRBV25-1,TRBD1,-,TRBJ1-4,CASSEGQGASEKLFF,TGTGCCAGCAGTGAGGGGCAGGGGGCGAGTGAAAAACTGTTTTTT
TRBV27,-,-,TRBJ1-2,CASSFQGGYGYTF,TGTGCCAGCAGTTTTCAAGGGGGTTACGGCTACACCTTC
TRBV25-1,-,-,TRBJ2-7,CASSDDHEQYF,TGTGCCAGCAGTGATGATCACGAGCAGTACTTC
TRBV5-4,-,-,TRBJ1-2,CASSFGRGFNYGYTF,TGTGCCAGCAGCTTTGGGAGGGGGTTCAACTATGGCTACACCTTC
TRBV18,-,-,TRBJ2-3,CASSPSGLTDTQYF,TGTGCCAGCTCACCGTCGGGACTCACAGATACGCAGTATTTT
TRBV9,TRBD2,-,TRBJ2-1,CASSGEGEQFF,TGTGCCAGCAGCGGGGAGGGTGAGCAGTTCTTC
TRBV6-6,TRBD2,-,TRBJ2-1,CASSLAGPYNEQFF,TGTGCCAGCTCGCTAGCGGGGCCCTACAATGAGCAGTTCTTC
TRBV7-2,TRBD2,-,TRBJ2-1,CASSSRLASQFF,TGTGCCAGCAGCTCCCGACTAGCGAGCCAGTTCTTC
TRBV9,TRBD1,-,TRBJ1-1,CASSVPGQGNTEAFF,TGTGCCAGCAGCGTACCGGGACAGGGTAACACTGAAGCTTTCTTT
TRBV7-6,TRBD2,-,TRBJ2-2,CASSLARSGRAGPGELFF,TGTGCCAGCAGCTTAGCGCGAAGCGGGAGGGCCGGTCCCGGGGAGCTGTTTTTT
TRBV11-3,-,-,TRBJ2-5,CASSSGRQAGGTQYF,TGTGCCAGCAGCTCCGGACGACAGGCCGGGGGGACCCAGTACTTC
TRBV27,-,-,TRBJ1-2,CASSPLPGADYGYTF,TGTGCCAGCAGCCCGCTTCCGGGGGCTGACTATGGCTACACCTTC
TRBV9,-,-,TRBJ1-2,CASSMNSYGYTF,TGTGCCAGCAGCATGAACAGCTATGGCTACACCTTC
TRBV27,-,-,TRBJ2-3,CASSPRLAHSTDTQYF,TGTGCCAGCAGTCCCCGGCTAGCGCACAGCACAGATACGCAGTATTTT
TRBV7-9,-,-,TRBJ2-4,CASSPTFAKNIQYF,TGTGCCAGCAGCCCAACCTTTGCCAAAAACATTCAGTACTTC
TRBV10-3,TRBD1,-,TRBJ2-7,CAISAVTGTYEQYF,TGTGCCATCAGTGCGGTGACAGGGACCTACGAGCAGTACTTC
TRBV9,TRBD1,-,TRBJ1-2,CASRTQGDGSGYTF,TGTGCCAGCAGAACCCAGGGGGATGGGTCTGGCTACACCTTC
TRBV27,-,once,TRBJ1-1,CASSLGRGTEAFF,TGTGCCAGCAGCCTCGGCAGAGGCACTGAAGCTTTCTTT
TRBV9,TRBD2,-,TRBJ2-7,CASSEASGSDEQYF,TGTGCCAGCAGCGAAGCTAGCGGGAGCGACGAGCAGTACTTC
TRBV29-1,-,-,TRBJ2-7,CSVLLPGHLAVYEQYF,TGCAGCGTACTCCTACCGGGACACCTAGCCGTCTACGAGCAGTACTTC
TRBV19,-,-,TRBJ2-7,CASSIIQGYEQYF,TGTGCCAGTAGTATAATCCAGGGCTACGAGCAGTACTTC
TRBV9,TRBD1,-,TRBJ1-5,CASSVGRGHQPQHF,TGTGCCAGCAGCGTAGGCAGGGGGCATCAGCCCCAGCATTTT
TRBV5-1,TRBD2,-,TRBJ2-5,CASSPTSGRAAGTQYF,TGCGCCAGCAGCCCGACTAGCGGGAGGGCCGCGGGGACCCAGTACTTC
TRBV30,-,-,TRBJ1-1,CAWTRGREAFF,TGTGCCTGGACCCGGGGCAGGGAGGCTTTCTTT
TRBV28,-,-,TRBJ2-7,CASSTIGLEQYF,TGTGCCAGCAGTACCATTGGGTTAGAGCAGTACTTC
TRBV5-6,-,-,TRBJ2-3,CASSPVGRETSTDTQYF,TGTGCCAGCAGCCCCGTGGGCAGGGAAACAAGCACAGATACGCAGTATTTT
TRBV6-5,TRBD2,-,TRBJ2-1,CASSYSGLAGYEQFF,TGTGCCAGCAGTTACTCAGGACTAGCGGGATATGAGCAGTTCTTC
TRBV6-1,-,-,TRBJ2-7,CASSAGRQVGEQYF,TGTGCCAGCAGTGCAGGCAGACAGGTAGGCGAGCAGTACTTC
TRBV27,-,-,TRBJ2-7,CASSLPGQGEQYF,TGTGCCAGCAGTTTACCGGGACAAGGGGAACAGTACTTC
TRBV7-9,-,-,TRBJ2-1,CASSPRLEYYNEQFF,TGTGCCAGCAGCCCGCGACTGGAATACTACAATGAGCAGTTCTTC
TRBV21-1,-,once,TRBJ2-7,CASSRLASGGLDEQYF,TGTGCCAGCAGCAGATTGGCTAGCGGGGGCCTGGACGAGCAGTACTTC
TRBV27,-,-,TRBJ2-2,CASRPLGTRGPGELFF,TGTGCCAGTAGACCCCTGGGGACTCGGGGGCCCGGGGAGCTGTTTTTT